This T cell receptor beta chain came from a study of patients and donors after allogeneic stem cell transplantation. With respect to this clonotype: Possible read error: a much larger clone is one base away.

TCRdb itself ran the RT-PCR reads through MiXCR, one entry per CDR3 protein. Among hundreds of thousands of distinct CDR3 sequences, around 16% were seen once, and the ten largest hold over 6%. The receptor comes from a human donor who was either an allogeneic HSCT recipient or a stem cell or donor lymphocyte infusion donor (not recorded which). It is not recorded whose cells these are; they may come from a transplant donor. Material: blood, either unsorted or a sorted T cell fraction (not recorded which).

The CDR3 coding sequence is TGCAGTGCTAGTTCGGTATCGGGGATAAATGAGCAGTTCTTC. Its protein is CSASSVSGINEQFF. J is TRBJ2-1 and V is TRBV20-1, with D maybe TRBD2 (5 bases). CDR1 and CDR2 (germline): DFQATT, SNEGSKA (reference sequence). This CDR3 comprises 14 residues. Between the trimmed V and J ends, which lost 3 bases and 7 bases, there was a span of 16 bases.